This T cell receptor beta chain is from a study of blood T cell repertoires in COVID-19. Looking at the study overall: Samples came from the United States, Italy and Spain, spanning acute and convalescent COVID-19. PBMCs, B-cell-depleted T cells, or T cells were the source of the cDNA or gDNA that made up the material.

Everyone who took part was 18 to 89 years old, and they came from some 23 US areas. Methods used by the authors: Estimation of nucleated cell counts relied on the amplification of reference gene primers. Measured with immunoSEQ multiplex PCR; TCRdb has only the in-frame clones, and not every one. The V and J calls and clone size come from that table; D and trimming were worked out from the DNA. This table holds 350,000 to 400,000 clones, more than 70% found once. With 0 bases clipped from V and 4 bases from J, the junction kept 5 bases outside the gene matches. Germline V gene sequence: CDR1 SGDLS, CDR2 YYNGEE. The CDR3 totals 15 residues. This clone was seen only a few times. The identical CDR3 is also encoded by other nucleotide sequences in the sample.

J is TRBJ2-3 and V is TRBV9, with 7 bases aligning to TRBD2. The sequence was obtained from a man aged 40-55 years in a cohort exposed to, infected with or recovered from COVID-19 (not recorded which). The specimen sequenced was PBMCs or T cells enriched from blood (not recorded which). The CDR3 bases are TGTGCCAGCAGCGTAGATGCGGGAGTTGCAGATACGCAGTATTTT. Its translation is CASSVDAGVADTQYF. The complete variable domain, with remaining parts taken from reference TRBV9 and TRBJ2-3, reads DSGVTQTPKHLITATGQRVTLRCSPRSGDLSVYWYQQSLDQGLQFLIQYYNGEERAKGNILERFSAQQFPDLHSELNLSSLELGDSALYFCASSVDAGVADTQYFGPGTRLTVL.